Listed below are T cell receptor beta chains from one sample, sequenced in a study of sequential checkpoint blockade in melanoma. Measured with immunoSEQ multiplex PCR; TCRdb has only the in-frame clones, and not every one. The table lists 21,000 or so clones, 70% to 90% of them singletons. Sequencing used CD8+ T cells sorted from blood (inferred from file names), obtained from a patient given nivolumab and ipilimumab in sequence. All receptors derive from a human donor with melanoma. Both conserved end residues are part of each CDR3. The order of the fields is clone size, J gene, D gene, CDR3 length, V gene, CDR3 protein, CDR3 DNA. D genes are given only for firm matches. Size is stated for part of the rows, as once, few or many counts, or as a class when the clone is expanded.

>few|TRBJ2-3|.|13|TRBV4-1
CASSPDWSDTQYF
TGCGCCAGCAGCCCGGACTGGTCCGATACGCAGTATTTT
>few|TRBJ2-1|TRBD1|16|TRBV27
CASSPSTDRGYNEQFF
TGTGCCAGCAGCCCATCGACGGACAGGGGTTACAATGAGCAGTTCTTC
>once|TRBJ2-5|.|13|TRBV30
CAWSLASQETQYF
TGTGCCTGGAGCCTAGCGTCCCAAGAGACCCAGTACTTC
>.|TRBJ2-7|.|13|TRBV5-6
CASSLAEGPEQYF
TGTGCCAGCAGCTTGGCCGAGGGTCCGGAGCAGTACTTC
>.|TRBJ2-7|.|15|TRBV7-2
CASSPREGVFNEQYF
TGTGCCAGCAGCCCCCGGGAAGGAGTATTCAACGAGCAGTACTTC
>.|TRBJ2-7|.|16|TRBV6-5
CASSYSRGEATYEQYF
TGTGCCAGCAGTTACTCGCGGGGAGAGGCTACCTACGAGCAGTACTTC
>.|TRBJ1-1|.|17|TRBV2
CASRILLFGPAGTEAFF
TGTGCCAGCAGGATCTTGCTATTCGGCCCGGCAGGGACTGAAGCTTTCTTT
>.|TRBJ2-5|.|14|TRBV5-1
CASSLWPSRETQYF
TGCGCCAGCAGCTTGTGGCCTAGCAGAGAGACCCAGTACTTC
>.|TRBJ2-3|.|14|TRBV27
CASRPPRPGDTQYF
TGTGCCAGCAGACCCCCAAGGCCGGGGGATACGCAGTATTTT
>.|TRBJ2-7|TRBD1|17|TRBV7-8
CASSTRQGTWSSYEQYF
TGTGCCAGCAGCACGAGACAGGGGACTTGGAGCTCCTACGAGCAGTACTTC
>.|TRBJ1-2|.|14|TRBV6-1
CASSDPKKRYGYTF
TGTGCCAGCAGTGACCCAAAAAAGAGGTATGGCTACACCTTC
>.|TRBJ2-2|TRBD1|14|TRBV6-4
CASSETGETGELFF
TGTGCCAGCAGTGAAACAGGGGAAACCGGGGAGCTGTTTTTT
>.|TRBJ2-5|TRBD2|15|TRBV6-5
CASSYNGGGRETQYF
TGTGCCAGCAGTTACAACGGGGGAGGGAGGGAGACCCAGTACTTC
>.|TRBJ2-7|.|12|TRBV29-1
CSVGDRPYEQYF
TGCAGCGTTGGTGACAGACCCTACGAGCAGTACTTC
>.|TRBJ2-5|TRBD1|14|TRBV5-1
CASSSRDSQETQYF
TGCGCCAGCAGCTCCCGGGACAGCCAAGAGACCCAGTACTTC
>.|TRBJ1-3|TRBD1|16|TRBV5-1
CASSLTTGFVGNTIYF
TGCGCCAGCAGCTTGACGACAGGGTTTGTTGGAAACACCATATATTTT
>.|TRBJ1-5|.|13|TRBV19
CASSIWGDQPQHF
TGTGCCAGTAGTATCTGGGGGGATCAGCCCCAGCATTTT
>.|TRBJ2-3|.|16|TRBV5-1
CASSGRGTASTDTQYF
TGCGCCAGCAGCGGCCGGGGGACAGCAAGCACAGATACGCAGTATTTT
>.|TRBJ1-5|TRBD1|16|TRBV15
CATRYSRTGDNQPQHF
TGTGCCACCAGATACTCTCGGACAGGGGATAATCAGCCCCAGCATTTT
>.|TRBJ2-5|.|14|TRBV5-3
CARSFLGGVETQYF
TGTGCCAGAAGCTTCTTAGGGGGGGTAGAGACCCAGTACTTC
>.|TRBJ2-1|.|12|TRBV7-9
CASSLLRNEQFF
TGTGCCAGCAGCTTACTGAGGAATGAGCAGTTCTTC
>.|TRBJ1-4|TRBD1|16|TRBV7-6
CASSPRPGDRNEKLFF
TGTGCCAGCAGCCCGAGACCCGGGGACAGGAATGAAAAACTGTTTTTT
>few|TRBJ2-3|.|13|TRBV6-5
CASSYLGGDTQYF
TGTGCCAGCAGTTACTTGGGGGGAGATACGCAGTATTTT
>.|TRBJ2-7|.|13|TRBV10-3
CAIRDLQSYEQYF
TGTGCCATCCGGGATCTCCAGTCCTACGAGCAGTACTTC
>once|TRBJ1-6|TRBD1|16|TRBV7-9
CASSSGETGELSPLHF
TGTGCCAGCAGCTCGGGGGAGACAGGGGAGCTTTCACCCCTCCACTTT
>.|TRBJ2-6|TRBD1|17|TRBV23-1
CASSQEDRSSGANVLTF
TGCGCCAGCAGTCAGGAGGACAGGAGCTCTGGGGCCAACGTCCTGACTTTC
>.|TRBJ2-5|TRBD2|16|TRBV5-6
CASSWELAGEQGTQYF
TGTGCCAGCAGCTGGGAACTAGCGGGAGAGCAGGGGACCCAGTACTTC
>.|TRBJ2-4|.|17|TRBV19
CASSMRDLEKATNIQYF
TGTGCCAGTAGTATGAGGGACTTAGAAAAAGCCACAAACATTCAGTACTTC
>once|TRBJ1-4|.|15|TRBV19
CASSIPTGGSEKLFF
TGTGCCAGTAGTATCCCGACGGGGGGAAGTGAAAAACTGTTTTTT
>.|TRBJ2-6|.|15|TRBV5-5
CASSLVLRGANVLTF
TGTGCCAGCAGCTTGGTCCTCAGGGGGGCCAACGTCCTGACTTTC
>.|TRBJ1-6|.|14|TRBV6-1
CASGAGLNNSPLHF
TGTGCCAGCGGTGCAGGTTTAAATAATTCACCCCTCCACTTT
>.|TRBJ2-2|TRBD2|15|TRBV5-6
CASSLPGGLLGELFF
TGTGCCAGCAGCTTGCCCGGGGGACTACTCGGGGAGCTGTTTTTT
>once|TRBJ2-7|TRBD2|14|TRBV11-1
CASSFVERDHEQYF
TGTGCCAGCAGCTTCGTCGAGCGGGACCACGAGCAGTACTTC
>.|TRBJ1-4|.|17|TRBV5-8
CASSSIPDMIWAEKLFF
TGTGCCAGCAGCTCGATCCCAGACATGATCTGGGCTGAAAAACTGTTTTTT
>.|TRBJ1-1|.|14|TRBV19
CASSTRQTNTEAFF
TGTGCCAGTAGTACACGACAGACGAACACTGAAGCTTTCTTT
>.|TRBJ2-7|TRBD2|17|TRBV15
CATSRVYFGTSGHEQYF
TGTGCCACCAGCAGAGTCTACTTCGGGACTAGCGGGCACGAGCAGTACTTC
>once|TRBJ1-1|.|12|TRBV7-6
CASSPNEAEAFF
TGTGCCAGCAGCCCAAATGAGGCTGAAGCTTTCTTT
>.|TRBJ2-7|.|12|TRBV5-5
CASAAGAHEQYF
TGTGCCAGCGCCGCAGGGGCCCACGAGCAGTACTTC
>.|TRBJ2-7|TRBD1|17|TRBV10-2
CASSNPFWGQGIYEQYF
TGCGCCAGCAGTAACCCCTTCTGGGGACAGGGGATCTACGAGCAGTACTTC
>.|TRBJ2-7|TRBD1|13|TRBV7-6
CASSLSRGTEQYF
TGTGCCAGCAGCTTGTCCAGGGGGACCGAGCAGTACTTC
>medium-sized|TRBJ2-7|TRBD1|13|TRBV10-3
CASEDRDRGEQYF
TGTGCCAGCGAAGACAGGGATCGAGGCGAGCAGTACTTC
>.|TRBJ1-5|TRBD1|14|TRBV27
CASRGTGINQPQHF
TGTGCCAGCAGGGGGACAGGAATAAATCAGCCCCAGCATTTT
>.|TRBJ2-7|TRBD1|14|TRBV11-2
CASSSRDRGVEQYF
TGTGCCAGCAGCTCCCGGGACAGGGGGGTTGAGCAGTACTTC
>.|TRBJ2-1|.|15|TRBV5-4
CANSLVFGPFTEQFF
TGTGCCAACAGCTTGGTCTTTGGCCCCTTCACGGAGCAGTTCTTC
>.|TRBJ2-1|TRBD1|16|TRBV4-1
CASSQPDRGSYNEQFF
TGCGCCAGCAGCCAACCGGACAGGGGCTCCTACAATGAGCAGTTCTTC
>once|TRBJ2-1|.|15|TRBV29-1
CSVEVGGWSANEQFF
TGCAGCGTTGAAGTGGGGGGTTGGTCAGCCAATGAGCAGTTCTTC
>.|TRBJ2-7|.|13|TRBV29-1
CSVGLGDHYEQYF
TGCAGCGTAGGACTGGGCGACCACTACGAGCAGTACTTC
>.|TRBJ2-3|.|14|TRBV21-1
CASSRGAGTDTQYF
TGTGCCAGCAGTCGGGGGGCTGGCACAGATACGCAGTATTTT